This is a list of T cell receptor beta chains from one sample in a study of control samples from healthy donors and cancer patients. Profiling relied on immunoSEQ multiplex PCR, and the TCRdb table lists in-frame clones only, not all of them. The data hold about 100,000 clones, with more than 75% observed a single time. The source material was blood. These receptors all stem from a woman aged 45-65 years in good health. CDR3s include the opening cysteine and the closing phenylalanine or tryptophan. A D gene is named only where the DNA matches it firmly.

v_gene: TRBV5-1
len: 17
j_gene: TRBJ2-2
d_gene: TRBD2
CDR3aa: CASSLSLAGAGNGELFF

v_gene: TRBV7-9
len: 16
j_gene: TRBJ1-2
d_gene: -
CDR3aa: CASSLTGQTTNYGYTF

v_gene: TRBV4-1
len: 13
j_gene: TRBJ2-2
d_gene: TRBD1
CDR3aa: CASRRGPTGELFF

v_gene: TRBV5-1
len: 15
j_gene: TRBJ1-1
d_gene: -
CDR3aa: CASIARPGMNTEAFF

v_gene: TRBV30
len: 13
j_gene: TRBJ1-6
d_gene: -
CDR3aa: CAWSETGSTPLHF

v_gene: TRBV6-5
len: 14
j_gene: TRBJ1-2
d_gene: -
CDR3aa: CASSSIEKAYGYTF

v_gene: TRBV27
len: 13
j_gene: TRBJ2-7
d_gene: -
CDR3aa: CASSLGRSYEQYF

v_gene: TRBV29-1
len: 14
j_gene: TRBJ1-2
d_gene: -
CDR3aa: CSVGFGGLYYGYTF

v_gene: TRBV5-1
len: 15
j_gene: TRBJ1-5
d_gene: -
CDR3aa: CASSLLGDSNQPQHF

v_gene: TRBV18
len: 20
j_gene: TRBJ2-6
d_gene: -
CDR3aa: CASSPLPPTFPTSGANVLTF

v_gene: TRBV5-4
len: 15
j_gene: TRBJ1-2
d_gene: -
CDR3aa: CASSGTGTGNRGYTF

v_gene: TRBV3-1/TRBV3-2
len: 18
j_gene: TRBJ2-4
d_gene: TRBD2
CDR3aa: CASSQEASGRRAKNIQYF

v_gene: TRBV6-4
len: 14
j_gene: TRBJ1-4
d_gene: TRBD1
CDR3aa: CASSPTGQNEKLFF

v_gene: TRBV21-1
len: 14
j_gene: TRBJ2-5
d_gene: -
CDR3aa: CASSKARRGETQYF

v_gene: TRBV9
len: 16
j_gene: TRBJ2-5
d_gene: TRBD2
CDR3aa: CASSVGGLAGQETQYF

v_gene: TRBV19
len: 13
j_gene: TRBJ1-5
d_gene: -
CDR3aa: CASSIEGNQPQHF

v_gene: TRBV25-1
len: 17
j_gene: TRBJ2-3
d_gene: TRBD2
CDR3aa: CASSDPLGERGADTQYF

v_gene: TRBV7-2
len: 16
j_gene: TRBJ1-2
d_gene: -
CDR3aa: CASSTPTGTIQQGYTF

v_gene: TRBV4-2
len: 14
j_gene: TRBJ2-7
d_gene: TRBD1
CDR3aa: CASSQTTGGYEQYF

v_gene: TRBV6-2/TRBV6-3
len: 15
j_gene: TRBJ2-5
d_gene: TRBD1
CDR3aa: CASSYPYRGQETQYF

v_gene: TRBV4-3
len: 13
j_gene: TRBJ1-1
d_gene: TRBD1
CDR3aa: CASSWDREAEAFF

v_gene: TRBV6-4
len: 14
j_gene: TRBJ2-2
d_gene: -
CDR3aa: CASSDSTGIGELFF

v_gene: TRBV7-3
len: 15
j_gene: TRBJ2-2
d_gene: TRBD1
CDR3aa: CASSSPGTGAGELFF

v_gene: TRBV29-1
len: 12
j_gene: TRBJ1-2
d_gene: -
CDR3aa: CSVTGHTYGYTF

v_gene: TRBV18
len: 16
j_gene: TRBJ2-5
d_gene: -
CDR3aa: CASSSIHDRRQETQYF

v_gene: TRBV30
len: 13
j_gene: TRBJ2-1
d_gene: -
CDR3aa: CAWTAGGWDEQFF

v_gene: TRBV27
len: 17
j_gene: TRBJ2-3
d_gene: -
CDR3aa: CASSSRRIADGTDTQYF

v_gene: TRBV6-4
len: 15
j_gene: TRBJ2-3
d_gene: TRBD2
CDR3aa: CASSPSGRVTDTQYF

v_gene: TRBV11-2
len: 14
j_gene: TRBJ1-2
d_gene: -
CDR3aa: CASSPPPRYYGYTF

v_gene: TRBV7-2
len: 14
j_gene: TRBJ1-5
d_gene: -
CDR3aa: CASSPGGGDQPQHF

v_gene: TRBV9
len: 16
j_gene: TRBJ2-3
d_gene: TRBD2
CDR3aa: CASSALVSGSLDTQYF

v_gene: TRBV3-1/TRBV3-2
len: 19
j_gene: TRBJ2-1
d_gene: TRBD1
CDR3aa: CASSQLPGQAKGSYNEQFF

v_gene: TRBV4-1
len: 15
j_gene: TRBJ1-6
d_gene: -
CDR3aa: CASSQRAGQNSPLHF

v_gene: TRBV10-3
len: 17
j_gene: TRBJ2-2
d_gene: TRBD2
CDR3aa: CAISAQLAAASTGELFF

v_gene: TRBV30
len: 12
j_gene: TRBJ2-1
d_gene: -
CDR3aa: CAWSTSGYEQFF

v_gene: TRBV7-9
len: 17
j_gene: TRBJ1-3
d_gene: -
CDR3aa: CASSSPETGQSGNTIYF

v_gene: TRBV6-2/TRBV6-3
len: 15
j_gene: TRBJ2-1
d_gene: TRBD2
CDR3aa: CASSYAGLAGVRQFF

v_gene: TRBV7-9
len: 11
j_gene: TRBJ1-2
d_gene: TRBD1
CDR3aa: CASSFGQDRTF

v_gene: TRBV27
len: 12
j_gene: TRBJ1-1
d_gene: -
CDR3aa: CASGHRDTEAFF

v_gene: TRBV29-1
len: 11
j_gene: TRBJ1-2
d_gene: -
CDR3aa: CSSVVGSGYTF

v_gene: TRBV6-5
len: 14
j_gene: TRBJ1-2
d_gene: -
CDR3aa: CASSYGTVPYGYTF

v_gene: TRBV12-3/TRBV12-4
len: 13
j_gene: TRBJ1-2
d_gene: -
CDR3aa: CASSLGRTGGYTF

v_gene: TRBV27
len: 15
j_gene: TRBJ1-6
d_gene: TRBD1
CDR3aa: CASSLSGTGGSPLHF

v_gene: TRBV5-4
len: 16
j_gene: TRBJ2-1
d_gene: TRBD2
CDR3aa: CASSLAPGTRNHEQFF

v_gene: TRBV4-3
len: 17
j_gene: TRBJ2-3
d_gene: -
CDR3aa: CASSQDRGNGGTDTQYF

v_gene: TRBV10-2
len: 16
j_gene: TRBJ1-5
d_gene: TRBD1
CDR3aa: CASSETAGGGNQPQHF